This TCR beta chain emerged from a study of blood T cells in healthy people across ages. The authors ran a second PCR of 7 to 11 cycles using a sample-barcoded 5' primer and a J-beta primer mix. MiXCR, run by TCRdb on the 5' RACE reads, gives a single entry per CDR3 protein. The table has 730,000 or so distinct CDR3 sequences, roughly 44% seen once. Study results and limitations: Older age coincided with a roughly linear decline in TCR beta diversity per million T cells. Across samples, TCR beta diversity tracked strongly with naive T cell percentage. Since the PBMCs were unsorted, naive and antigen-experienced cells could not be conclusively compared.

This clonotype was counted only a few times. Its antigen is as yet unknown. This TCR was recovered from a woman aged 55-75 years in good health. Sequencing was performed on blood.

The CDR3 here is CATADRAGANVLTF. Written as DNA, the CDR3 is TGCGCCACCGCGGACAGGGCTGGGGCCAACGTCCTGACTTTC. The gene calls are TRBV5-1 and TRBJ2-6; 8 bases fit TRBD1. Germline CDR1 is SGHRS and CDR2 is YFSETQ. The CDR3 has 14 amino acids. J was trimmed by 2 bases and V by 9 bases; bases with no gene match: 4.